Included here is one TCR beta chain sequence, with context. Its antigen is undetermined. TCRdb redid the calling of the 5' RACE reads with MiXCR, one entry per CDR3 protein. The table lists around 890,000 distinct CDR3 sequences, roughly 10% of them singletons, with roughly 0.51% in the top ten. This record comes from a study of CD8 T cells in ankylosing spondylitis. General observations from the study: There were earlier reports of some motif variants in reactive arthritis synovial fluid and blood. A TCR beta motif of 7 to 9 highly homologous variants seemed to mark ankylosing spondylitis blood.

This CDR3 has 13 amino acids. The V gene lost 7 bases and the J gene lost 5 bases, with 12 bases spanning the gap. From germline, CDR1 is SGHAT and CDR2 FQDESV (reference sequence). This TCR was sampled from a male donor with ankylosing spondylitis. Sample: blood, either unsorted or a sorted T cell fraction (not recorded which). The genes are TRBV11-1 and TRBJ2-1, with D perhaps TRBD1 (5 bases). The CDR3 sequence is CASTVDMDNEQFF. CDR3 coding DNA: TGTGCCAGCACCGTGGACATGGACAATGAGCAGTTCTTC. The full variable domain, with the rest looked up from reference TRBV11-1 and TRBJ2-1, is EAEVAQSPRYKITEKSQAVAFWCDPISGHATLYWYRQILGQGPELLVQFQDESVVDDSQLPKDRFSAERLKGVDSTLKIQPAELGDSAMYLCASTVDMDNEQFFGPGTRLTVL.